Included here is one TCR beta chain sequence, with context. This clonotype was detected only a few times. The antigen it binds to is not known. Per-base quality was not reported, and no clone a single base away is much larger than it. The data were obtained in a study of T-cell memory formation after mild COVID-19 (dated by TCRdb to the early 2020s). With regard to the full study: TCR sequence clusters from the two donors were found to be largely donor specific. T-cell clones expanding and contracting after mild COVID-19 in two donors were tracked by longitudinal TCRalpha and TCRbeta repertoire sequencing. The cohort comprised two young, previously healthy adult volunteers, one female and one male. Findings and caveats that apply to the study as a whole: Only two mild cases were covered by the study, and larger cohorts that include severe cases with pre-infection samples were considered necessary. Contracting CD4+ clones were located mainly in the CM and EM memory subsets, whereas CD8+ clones were found to be enriched in EMRA. Clones that contracted from day 15 to 85 showed balanced CD4/CD8 phenotypes, whereas a second wave of clones that expanded from day 15 to 37 leaned towards CD4+. The detection of some responding clones in pre-infection memory suggests that pre-existing cross-reactive memory T cells joined the SARS-CoV-2 response. SARS-CoV-2 specificity was not confirmed for the second-wave clones peaking on day 37.

The germline V gene (reference sequence) yields LNHNV for CDR1 and YYDKDF for CDR2. The germline V and J ends show losses of 2 bases and 1 base respectively, and no gene match explains 6 bases of the junction. The CDR3 covers 16 residues, taking in both the cysteine and the phenylalanine. Only the CDR3 DNA is retained, 48 bases long and in frame from the first base. TCRdb names Illumina NovaSeq 6000 as the instrument used. Using 5'RACE with constant-segment primers, TCRalpha and TCRbeta cDNA libraries were constructed, with sample barcodes and unique molecular identifiers added in the process. Trizol reagent was used to extract RNA from every sample. The libraries were amplified in two PCR steps, and the second step added a second sample barcode and Illumina TruSeq adapters. Libraries were sequenced on an Illumina NovaSeq with 2 x 150 bp paired-end reads. The original methods were these. Demultiplexing of reads and collapsing into UMI-guided consensus sequences were performed with migec v1.2.7. Using mixcr v2.1.11, UMI consensuses were aligned to TRA and TRB V and J templates and then assembled into clonotypes. Clonotypes were classified as expanded or contracted when called significant by both edgeR and NoisET, with noise models trained on biological replicates. For edgeR calls, a false discovery rate-adjusted p below 0.01 and a log2 fold-change threshold of 1 were applied. As an exploratory analysis of dynamics, PCA with hierarchical clustering was applied to max-normalized trajectories of the 1000 most abundant clonotypes. Separately sequenced CD4+ and CD8+ repertoires were used to assign the CD4 or CD8 phenotype of responding clones. The raw public data were reprocessed by TCRdb itself: fastp quality trimming at Q25, MiXCR clonotype calling, in-frame beta chains only. Every distinct CDR3 protein forms one entry, paired with its most common genes and DNA. TCRdb, not the original authors, processed these V and J calls. The sample table contains 200,000 to 250,000 distinct CDR3 sequences; only one count was recorded for more than 9% of them. The ten largest clones represent approximately 3% of the sample.

Ficoll-Paque density gradient centrifugation was the method used to isolate PBMCs. Recombination connected TRBV15 to TRBJ2-5, with 8 bases aligning to TRBD2. The sample was PBMCs or a T cell subset sorted from them (not recorded which). This clonotype was sampled from a man aged 18-30 years who had mild COVID-19 (a few samples of this study predate the infection). The sample titles of this study are shuffled in the database, so cell type and time point are left out; the donor was told from shared clones. CDR3 reads: CATSRSPGGAQETQYF. The base sequence is TGTGCCACCAGCAGATCTCCCGGGGGGGCCCAAGAGACCCAGTACTTC.